This T cell receptor beta chain was sequenced during a study of T cell clusters in autoimmune cytopenias. Study-wide background: A median of 51,575 TRB reads per sample yielded a median approximately 2,400 distinct clonotypes.

Multiplex touch-down PCR amplified TRB using TRB-A and TRB-B pools in one tube. TCRdb re-called the multiplex PCR reads and shows each CDR3 protein once, DNA omitted. Recorded for this sample: about 6,100 distinct CDR3 sequences. TRB was amplified from approximately 250 ng of peripheral blood genomic DNA per sample. The study's findings and limits: TRB repertoire shifts in secondary cytopenia and chronic lymphocytic leukemia mostly reflected lymphoma, not autoimmunity.

About this clonotype: Its antigen is not identified.

A further study also used this sample, focusing on T cell repertoires in aging, cancer and after chemotherapy. Turning to that study: The full dataset contained several million TCR reads.

This receptor was obtained from a human donor in good health. Material for sequencing was peripheral blood.

Here the CDR3 reads CSAREDGNTEAFF. This chain uses TRBV20-1 with TRBJ1-1. Germline V gene lookup returns CDR1 DFQATT and CDR2 SNEGSKA (reference sequence). CDR3 length equals 13 residues.